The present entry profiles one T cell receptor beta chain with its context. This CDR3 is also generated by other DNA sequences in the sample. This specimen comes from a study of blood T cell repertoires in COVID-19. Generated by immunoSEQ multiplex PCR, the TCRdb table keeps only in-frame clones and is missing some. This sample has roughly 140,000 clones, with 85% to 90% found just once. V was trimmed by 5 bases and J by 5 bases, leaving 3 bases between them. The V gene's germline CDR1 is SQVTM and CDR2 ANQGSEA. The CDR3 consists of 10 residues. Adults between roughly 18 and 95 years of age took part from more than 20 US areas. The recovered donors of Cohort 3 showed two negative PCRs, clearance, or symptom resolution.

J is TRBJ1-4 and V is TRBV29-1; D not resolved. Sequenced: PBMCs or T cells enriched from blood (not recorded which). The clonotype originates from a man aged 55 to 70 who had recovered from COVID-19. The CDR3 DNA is TGCAGCGTTCTGAATGAAAAACTGTTTTTT. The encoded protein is CSVLNEKLFF.